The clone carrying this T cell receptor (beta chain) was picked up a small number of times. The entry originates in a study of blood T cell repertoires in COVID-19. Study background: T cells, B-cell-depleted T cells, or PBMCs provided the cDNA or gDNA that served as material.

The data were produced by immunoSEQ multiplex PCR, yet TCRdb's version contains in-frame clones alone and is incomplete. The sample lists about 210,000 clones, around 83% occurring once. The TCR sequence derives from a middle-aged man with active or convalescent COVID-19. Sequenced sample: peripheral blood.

The CDR3 protein is CASSAGGDFSEQFF. DNA of the CDR3: TGTGCCAGCAGCGCCGGCGGGGATTTTAGTGAGCAGTTCTTC. The V and J genes are TRBV6-5 and TRBJ2-1; D may be TRBD2 (6 bases). The CDR3 is 14 amino acids. Germline CDR1 MNHEY, CDR2 SVGAGI. V was pared by 6 bases and J by 9 bases, with 18 bases between.